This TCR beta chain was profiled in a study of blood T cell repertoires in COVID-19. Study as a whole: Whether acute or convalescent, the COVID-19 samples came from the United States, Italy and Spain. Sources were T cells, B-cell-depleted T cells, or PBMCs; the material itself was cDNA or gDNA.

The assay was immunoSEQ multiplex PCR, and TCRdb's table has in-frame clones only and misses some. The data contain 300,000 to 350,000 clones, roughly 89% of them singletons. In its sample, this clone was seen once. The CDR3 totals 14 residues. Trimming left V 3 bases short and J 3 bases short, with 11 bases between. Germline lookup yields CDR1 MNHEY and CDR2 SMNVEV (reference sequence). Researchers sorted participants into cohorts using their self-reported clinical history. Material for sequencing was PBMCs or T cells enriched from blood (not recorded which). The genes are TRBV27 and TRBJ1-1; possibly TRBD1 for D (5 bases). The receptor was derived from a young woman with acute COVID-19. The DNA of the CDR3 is TGTGCCAGCAGTTTTAAGGGGAAAGACACTGAAGCTTTCTTT. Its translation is CASSFKGKDTEAFF.